Sequencing of this T cell receptor (beta chain) was carried out in a study of T cells after yellow fever vaccination. TCRdb independently ran MiXCR on the 5' RACE reads; one entry per CDR3 protein. The table has more than 450,000 distinct CDR3 sequences, 21% seen once. V was clipped by 7 bases and J by 0 bases, with 12 bases between them. CDR3 length: 15 amino acids. CDR1 is KGHDR, CDR2 SFDVKD, per germline. This clonotype has just a few counts. Its specificity is unknown. Findings of the study overall: After the booster, about 95% of CD4 and about 90% of CD8 primary-response clones were re-detected. Clonotypes found in both CD4 and CD8 compartments made up a small share. In FACS-sorted repertoires, abundant clonotypes from the bulk population could appear as contaminants.

The starting material was PBMCs, obtained roughly 20 days after the first yellow fever vaccination. This rearrangement joins TRBV24-1 to TRBJ2-1, with D tentatively TRBD2 (6 bases). This receptor was taken from a man between 18 and 29 years old who received the YFV17D yellow fever vaccine. The CDR3 is CATSGGVSSYNEQFF. The CDR3 DNA reads TGTGCCACCAGCGGCGGGGTATCCTCCTACAATGAGCAGTTCTTC.